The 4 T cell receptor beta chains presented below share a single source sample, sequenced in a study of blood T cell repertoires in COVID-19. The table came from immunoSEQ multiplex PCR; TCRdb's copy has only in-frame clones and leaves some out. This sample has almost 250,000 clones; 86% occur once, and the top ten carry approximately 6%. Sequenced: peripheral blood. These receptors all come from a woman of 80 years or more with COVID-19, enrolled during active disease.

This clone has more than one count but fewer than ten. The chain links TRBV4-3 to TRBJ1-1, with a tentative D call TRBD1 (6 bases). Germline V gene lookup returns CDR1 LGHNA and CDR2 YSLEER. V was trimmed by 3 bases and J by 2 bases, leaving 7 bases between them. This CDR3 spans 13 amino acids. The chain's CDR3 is CASSQGTNTEAFF. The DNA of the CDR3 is TGCGCCAGCAGCCAGGGGACAAACACTGAAGCTTTCTTT.

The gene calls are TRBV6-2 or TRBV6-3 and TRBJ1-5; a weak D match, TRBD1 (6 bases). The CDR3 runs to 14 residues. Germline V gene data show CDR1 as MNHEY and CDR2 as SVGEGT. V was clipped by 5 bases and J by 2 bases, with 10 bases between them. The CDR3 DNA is TGTGCCAGCAGTCTGGGGGCCGGCAATCAGCCCCAGCATTTT. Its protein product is CASSLGAGNQPQHF.

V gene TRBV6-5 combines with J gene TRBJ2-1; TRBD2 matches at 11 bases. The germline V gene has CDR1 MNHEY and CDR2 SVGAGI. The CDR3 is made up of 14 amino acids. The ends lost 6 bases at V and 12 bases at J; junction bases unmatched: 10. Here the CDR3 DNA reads TGTGCCAGCAGGCCTAGCGGGGGGCCTATGGGGCAGTTCTTC. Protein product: CASRPSGGPMGQFF.

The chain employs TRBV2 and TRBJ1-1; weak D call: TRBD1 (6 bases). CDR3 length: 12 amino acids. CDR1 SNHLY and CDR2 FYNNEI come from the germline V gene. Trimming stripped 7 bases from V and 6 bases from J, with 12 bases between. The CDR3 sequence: CASKTGPAEAFF. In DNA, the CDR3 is TGTGCCAGCAAAACAGGGCCCGCTGAAGCTTTCTTT.